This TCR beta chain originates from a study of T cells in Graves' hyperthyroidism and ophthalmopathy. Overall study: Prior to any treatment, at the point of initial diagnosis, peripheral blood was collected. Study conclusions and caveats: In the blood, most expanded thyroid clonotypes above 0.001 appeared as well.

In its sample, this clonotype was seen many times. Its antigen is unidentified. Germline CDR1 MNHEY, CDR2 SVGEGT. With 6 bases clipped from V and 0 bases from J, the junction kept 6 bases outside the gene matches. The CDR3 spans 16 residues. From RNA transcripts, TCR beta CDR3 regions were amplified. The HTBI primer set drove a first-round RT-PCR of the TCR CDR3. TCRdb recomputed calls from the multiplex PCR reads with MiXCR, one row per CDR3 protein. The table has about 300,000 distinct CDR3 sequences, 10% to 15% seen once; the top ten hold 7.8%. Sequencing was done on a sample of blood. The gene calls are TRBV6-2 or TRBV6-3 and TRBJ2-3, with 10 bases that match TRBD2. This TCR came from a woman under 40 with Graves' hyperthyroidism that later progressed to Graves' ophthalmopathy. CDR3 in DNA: TGTGCCAGCAGCGGACTAGCGGTGGGTAGCACAGATACGCAGTATTTT. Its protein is CASSGLAVGSTDTQYF.